The sequence of this TCR beta chain was determined in a study of CD8+ T cells in alopecia areata. Across the study: It was approximately 6-10-week-old female C3H/HeJ mice that received skin from roughly 6-12-month-old C3H/HeJ graft donors with spontaneous alopecia.

Findings of the study overall: Possibly as an HLA-related effect, TCR sharing across patients appeared less clear than in mice. Clonality exceeded that of normal scalp in lesional scalp, most notably in alopecia totalis/universalis.

The germline V gene encodes CDR1 MNHDT and CDR2 YYDKIL. This CDR3 has 13 residues. Between the trimmed V and J ends, which lost 6 bases and 2 bases, there was a span of 9 bases. This clone was counted only a few times. What it binds is not known. The gene names given are mouse names. The sequence runs out 4 residues before the end of the CDR3; the remainder is reconstructed from the germline J gene. The sequencing template was cDNA reverse transcribed from extracted RNA. Measured with immunoSEQ multiplex PCR; TCRdb has only the in-frame clones, and not every one. Altogether more than 90,000 clones were found in the sample, and no singletons occur.

Material for sequencing was lesional skin. This TCR was recovered from a C3H/HeJ mouse with alopecia areata. For the strain, the MHC haplotype given is H2-k. The chain combines TRBV17 with TRBJ2-3; D is possibly TRBD1 (6 bases). The CDR3 loop is CASRGTFAETLYF. The covered CDR3 bases are TGTGCTAGCAGAGGGACATTTGCAGAA.